This T cell receptor beta chain was captured by sequencing in a study of cytomegalovirus exposure and HLA in healthy donors. Findings of the study overall: Some TCR beta chains (around 180 of them) were listed as cytomegalovirus-associated. One variant, a missense change in DCLRE1C, was linked in a later analysis to TCR beta V- and J-gene trimming.

This clone was counted a few times. Its antigen is as yet unknown. Germline V CDR1 and CDR2: LNHDA, SQIVND (reference sequence). V lost 4 bases, J lost 4 bases, and 16 bases stayed unmatched. The CDR3 totals 18 residues. In the PCR, 60 Vbeta and 13 Jbeta primers were used. Measured with immunoSEQ multiplex PCR; TCRdb has only the in-frame clones, and not every one. Altogether under 200,000 clones are present, almost 85% being singletons, with the ten largest covering 0.35% to 0.4%. The donors were healthy bone marrow donors. This sequence joins TRBV19 and TRBJ1-1; 9 positions agree with TRBD1. Sample: PBMCs. The receptor comes from a boy between 2 and 10 years old in good health and CMV-seronegative. In DNA, the CDR3 is TGTGCCAGTAGTACCTCCGTGAGGACAGGGGTTGGAGTCACTGAAGCTTTCTTT. Translating it yields CASSTSVRTGVGVTEAFF.